The rows below give T cell receptor beta chains drawn from one sample of a study of T-cell memory formation after mild COVID-19. One entry per CDR3 protein results from TCRdb running MiXCR on the 5' RACE reads. The sample consists of around 510,000 distinct CDR3 sequences, about 20% of them appearing once. The sample consisted of PBMCs or a T cell subset sorted from them (not recorded which). These TCRs come from an adult woman who had mild COVID-19 (a few samples of this study predate the infection). Cell type and time point are not known. CDR3s include the opening cysteine and the closing phenylalanine or tryptophan. A D gene is named only where the DNA matches it firmly. A row's size may be missing; if present it is once, few, many or a size class.

j_call,d_call,v_call,clone_size,cdr3_aa,cdr3_nt
TRBJ2-7,NA,TRBV2,few,CASRYRDWGEQYF,TGTGCCAGCCGTTACAGGGATTGGGGAGAGCAGTACTTC
TRBJ2-1,NA,TRBV7-9,NA,CASSSTITDEQFF,TGTGCCAGCAGCTCCACTATAACCGATGAGCAGTTCTTC
TRBJ2-3,NA,TRBV4-2,many,CASSQEWADTQYF,TGTGCCAGCAGCCAAGAGTGGGCAGATACGCAGTATTTT
TRBJ1-1,NA,TRBV20-1,NA,CSARTDSDTEAFF,TGCAGTGCTAGGACAGACAGCGACACTGAAGCTTTCTTT
TRBJ2-3,NA,TRBV20-1,few,CSARGGATDTQYF,TGCAGTGCTAGAGGGGGGGCGACAGATACGCAGTATTTT
TRBJ2-7,NA,TRBV20-1,NA,CSASVPTVPYEQYF,TGCAGTGCCAGTGTACCCACAGTCCCCTACGAGCAGTACTTC
TRBJ2-7,TRBD2,TRBV10-2,once,CASYSGTSYEQYF,TGCGCCAGCTATTCCGGGACTAGCTACGAGCAGTACTTC
TRBJ2-5,NA,TRBV18,few,CASSPRTVGETQYF,TGTGCCAGCTCACCACGAACGGTGGGAGAGACCCAGTACTTC
TRBJ2-3,NA,TRBV7-9,few,CASSLADDTQYF,TGTGCCAGCAGCTTAGCGGACGATACGCAGTATTTT
TRBJ2-5,NA,TRBV5-6,NA,CASSLWGLRETQYF,TGTGCCAGCAGCTTGTGGGGCCTCCGGGAGACCCAGTACTTC
TRBJ2-3,TRBD2,TRBV29-1,few,CSVVVAGEQQYF,TGCAGCGTTGTTGTAGCGGGAGAACAACAGTATTTT
TRBJ1-1,NA,TRBV12-3/TRBV12-4,NA,CASSSNPRTEAFF,TGTGCCAGCAGTTCGAATCCGAGGACTGAAGCTTTCTTT
TRBJ1-5,NA,TRBV12-3/TRBV12-4,NA,CASTTRGGQPQHF,TGTGCCAGCACCACCAGGGGAGGTCAGCCCCAGCATTTT
TRBJ2-7,NA,TRBV9,NA,CASSPRASAFYEQYF,TGTGCCAGCAGCCCCCGGGCTAGCGCCTTCTACGAGCAGTACTTC
TRBJ2-5,TRBD2,TRBV20-1,few,CSASSGSVQETQYF,TGCAGTGCTTCTAGCGGGAGTGTCCAAGAGACCCAGTACTTC
TRBJ2-1,TRBD2,TRBV20-1,NA,CSARDLSGRVNEQFF,TGCAGTGCTAGAGATCTGAGCGGGAGGGTCAATGAGCAGTTCTTC
TRBJ2-7,NA,TRBV27,NA,CASSLWGRQYF,TGTGCCAGCAGTTTATGGGGGAGGCAGTACTTC
TRBJ1-5,NA,TRBV20-1,few,CSARIGLGEPQHF,TGCAGTGCTAGAATAGGGCTTGGGGAGCCCCAGCATTTT
TRBJ1-4,NA,TRBV23-1,NA,CASSQSGLLATNEKLFF,TGCGCCAGCAGTCAATCGGGGCTTCTTGCAACTAATGAAAAACTGTTTTTT
TRBJ2-3,NA,TRBV11-2,NA,CASSLRPSAWSDTQYF,TGTGCCAGCAGCTTAAGGCCGTCTGCTTGGTCAGATACGCAGTATTTT
TRBJ2-4,TRBD2,TRBV4-2,few,CASSQDWAGGANIQYF,TGTGCCAGCAGCCAAGATTGGGCGGGGGGTGCGAACATTCAGTACTTC
TRBJ2-5,TRBD2,TRBV12-3/TRBV12-4,NA,CASSPPGGKGETQYF,TGTGCCAGCAGTCCCCCGGGAGGGAAGGGAGAGACCCAGTACTTC
TRBJ2-1,TRBD1,TRBV20-1,few,CSARMPKGAQFF,TGCAGTGCTAGGATGCCTAAGGGGGCGCAGTTCTTC
TRBJ2-6,TRBD1,TRBV3-1,NA,CASSPGQGSGANVLTF,TGTGCCAGCAGCCCGGGACAGGGGTCCGGGGCCAACGTCCTGACTTTC
TRBJ2-7,NA,TRBV13,NA,CASSFRDKYYEQYF,TGTGCCAGCAGCTTCCGGGACAAGTACTACGAGCAGTACTTC
TRBJ2-3,NA,TRBV29-1,NA,CSVDSGLGTDTQYF,TGCAGCGTTGATTCAGGTTTGGGGACAGATACGCAGTATTTT
TRBJ2-7,TRBD1,TRBV5-5,few,CASSPRGLNEQYF,TGTGCCAGCAGCCCTAGGGGGCTCAACGAGCAGTACTTC
TRBJ2-7,TRBD2,TRBV12-3/TRBV12-4,few,CASSTNGFSGTYEQYF,TGTGCCAGCAGCACGAATGGATTCAGCGGGACCTACGAGCAGTACTTC
TRBJ1-5,TRBD1,TRBV5-6,NA,CASSLMTGGSQPQHF,TGTGCCAGCAGCTTGATGACAGGGGGCAGTCAGCCCCAGCATTTT
TRBJ2-3,NA,TRBV3-1,NA,CASSQQSTPATDTQYF,TGTGCCAGCAGCCAACAGAGCACCCCGGCGACAGATACGCAGTATTTT
TRBJ2-1,TRBD2,TRBV7-9,NA,CASSLVTGGSNEQFF,TGTGCCAGCAGCTTAGTCACGGGAGGGTCGAATGAGCAGTTCTTC
TRBJ2-2,NA,TRBV5-1,NA,CASSPRESTGELFF,TGCGCCAGCAGCCCCAGGGAGAGTACCGGGGAGCTGTTTTTT
TRBJ1-4,NA,TRBV4-1,NA,CASSQAVHPEELFF,TGCGCCAGCAGCCAAGCCGTGCATCCTGAAGAACTGTTTTTT
TRBJ2-5,TRBD2,TRBV18,NA,CASSLRLAGETQYF,TGTGCCAGCTCACTTCGACTAGCGGGAGAGACCCAGTACTTC
TRBJ2-2,TRBD2,TRBV4-1,few,CASSRSPAGGSTGELFF,TGCGCCAGCAGCCGCTCCCCGGCGGGGGGTAGCACCGGGGAGCTGTTTTTT
TRBJ2-2,NA,TRBV24-1,many,CAIMTAEGSGTGELFF,TGTGCCATCATGACGGCGGAGGGTTCGGGCACCGGGGAGCTGTTTTTT
TRBJ1-1,NA,TRBV5-5,NA,CASSLVTLDTEAFF,TGTGCCAGCAGCTTGGTTACGCTCGACACTGAAGCTTTCTTT
TRBJ2-7,NA,TRBV10-2,NA,CASSDQATSYEQYF,TGCGCCAGCAGTGACCAGGCAACCTCCTACGAGCAGTACTTC
TRBJ2-2,NA,TRBV5-4,once,CASSWTADNTGELFF,TGTGCCAGCAGCTGGACAGCAGACAACACCGGGGAGCTGTTTTTT
TRBJ2-5,TRBD1,TRBV7-2,few,CASSLGAGGPSRTQYF,TGTGCCAGCAGCTTAGGAGCAGGGGGCCCTTCAAGGACCCAGTACTTC
TRBJ2-1,NA,TRBV6-2/TRBV6-3,NA,CASSGPLLDEQFF,TGTGCCAGCAGTGGCCCCCTTCTGGATGAGCAGTTCTTC
TRBJ2-7,NA,TRBV4-1,NA,CASSLTDRSSYEQYF,TGCGCCAGCAGCCTGACGGACAGAAGCTCCTACGAGCAGTACTTC
TRBJ2-5,NA,TRBV25-1,few,CASSEFYETQYF,TGTGCCAGCAGTGAATTTTACGAGACCCAGTACTTC
TRBJ2-7,NA,TRBV7-2,NA,CASSLARAPYEQYF,TGTGCCAGCAGCTTAGCCAGGGCCCCCTACGAGCAGTACTTC
TRBJ2-2,NA,TRBV5-1,NA,CASSSIAVTGELFF,TGCGCCAGCAGCTCGATAGCGGTGACCGGGGAGCTGTTTTTT